This TCR beta chain was captured by sequencing in a study of OX40 agonist ivuxolimab in advanced cancers. On the study more broadly: Patients achieving partial responses numbered three: one hepatocellular carcinoma case and two cutaneous melanoma cases.

Assay: immunoSEQ multiplex PCR; the TCRdb copy retains only in-frame clones and omits some. The repertoire holds fewer than 45,000 clones, with around three quarters as singletons. V shed 0 bases and J shed 4 bases, with 10 bases lying between them. This CDR3 region has 14 residues. Germline CDR1 is SGHRS and CDR2 is YFSETQ. V is TRBV5-1 and J is TRBJ1-2; TRBD1 might be the D (5 bases). Sequencing used CD4+ or CD8+ T cells sorted from blood, obtained in a trial of the OX40 agonist ivuxolimab. This clonotype originated in an adult with an advanced solid tumor such as melanoma, head and neck, liver or kidney cancer. CDR3 in amino acids: CASSLAPGPYGYTF. CDR3 sequence (DNA): TGCGCCAGCAGCTTGGCCCCGGGGCCCTATGGCTACACCTTC.